Presented here are 11 T cell receptor beta chains from one specimen sequenced in a study of a mutant IDH1 vaccine in newly diagnosed glioma. Their target antigens are unknown. Only in-frame clones appear in the TCRdb table, and some are missing; sequencing was by immunoSEQ multiplex PCR. The top ten hold roughly 12% of the sample, which has 30,000 to 40,000 clones, roughly 79% seen once. Time point of the sample: week 5, during vaccination. Mutant IDH1 20-mer peptide, at 300 ug, made up each vaccine dose, with topical imiquimod. The sample was PBMCs, taken from a glioma patient whose treatment included an IDH1 peptide vaccine. Receptor source: a middle-aged man with glioma.

The chain is built from TRBV7-2 and TRBJ2-2; TRBD1 matches 11 bases. V lost 2 bases and J lost 6; bases outside the gene matches: 5. CDR1 and CDR2 (germline): SGHTA, FQGNSA. The CDR3 is 16 residues long. Here the CDR3 reads CASSLWTGGSAGELFF. In DNA, the CDR3 is TGTGCCAGCAGCTTATGGACAGGGGGCTCGGCCGGGGAGCTGTTTTTT. The full variable domain, with the rest looked up from reference TRBV7-2 and TRBJ2-2, is GAGVSQSPSNKVTEKGKDVELRCDPISGHTALYWYRQSLGQGLEFLIYFQGNSAPDKSGLPSDRFSAERTGGSVSTLTIQRTQQEDSAVYLCASSLWTGGSAGELFFGEGSRLTVL.

V is TRBV30 and J is TRBJ1-6; D remains unclear. The CDR3 runs to 14 residues. Germline V gene lookup returns CDR1 GTSNPN and CDR2 SVGIG (reference sequence). Trimming removed 0 bases at V and 8 bases at J, with 11 bases between. The CDR3 is CAWSVEARDSPLHF. The CDR3 nucleotides read TGTGCCTGGAGTGTAGAAGCTCGAGATTCACCCCTCCACTTT.

The gene calls are TRBV4-1 and TRBJ2-3; 10 positions match TRBD2. Trimming at V came to 0 bases and at J to 3 bases, leaving 12 bases not matched to a gene. Germline V gene data show CDR1 as MGHRA and CDR2 as YSYEKL. The CDR3 spans 19 residues. The CDR3 DNA reads as TGCGCCAGCAGCCAAGATAAAAGCGGGGGGGCTCAACGTACAGATACGCAGTATTTT. Encoded protein: CASSQDKSGGAQRTDTQYF.

To note about this clone: Compared with germline, one end of the junction differs, possibly owing to a read error. V usage is TRBV6-1 and J usage is TRBJ1-4; D may be TRBD1 (5 bases). Germline CDR1 and CDR2: MNHNS and SASEGT. CDR3 length equals 11 residues. The CDR3 protein is CASSEGATGLF. The CDR3 DNA reads as TGTGCCAGCAGTGAAGGGGCGACGGGACTTTTT.

This chain joins TRBV7-8 and TRBJ2-3; no definite D call. Germline V lookup: CDR1 SGHVS, CDR2 FQNEAQ. The V gene lost 6 bases and the J gene lost 0 bases, with 10 bases spanning the gap. The CDR3 extends over 14 amino acids. The CDR3 here is CASSSSISTDTQYF. In DNA form, the CDR3 reads TGTGCCAGCAGTTCATCCATTAGCACAGATACGCAGTATTTT.

The J gene is TRBJ1-5, the V gene TRBV7-8, with a tentative D call TRBD1 (6 bases). This CDR3 region has 13 residues. From germline, CDR1 is SGHVS and CDR2 FQNEAQ. V shed 3 bases and J shed 8 bases, with 11 bases lying between them. CDR3 bases: TGTGCCAGCAGCTTCGGACAGCTGGAGCCCCAGCATTTT. It is translated as CASSFGQLEPQHF.

The chain is built from TRBV15 and TRBJ1-1, with D hard to call. The CDR3 runs 14 residues. Germline loops: CDR1 LNHNV, CDR2 YYDKDF (reference sequence). V shed 6 bases and J shed 3 bases, with 14 bases lying between them. In nucleotides, the CDR3 is TGTGCCACCAGATCGGGAGGGTCGGACACTGAAGCTTTCTTT. As protein: CATRSGGSDTEAFF.

The chain uses TRBV7-9 and TRBJ1-3, with no clear D. Trimming cost V 5 bases and J 8 bases, with 10 bases left between them. In germline, CDR1 is SEHNR, CDR2 FQNEAQ (reference sequence). This CDR3 has 12 amino acids. The CDR3 protein is CASSQRGDTIYF. The CDR3 nucleotides are TGTGCCAGCAGCCAGCGAGGAGACACCATATATTTT.

The rearrangement uses TRBV14 and TRBJ2-2; no clear D gene. Trimming took 1 base from V and 6 from J, leaving 9 bases between them. The CDR3 is 14 residues long. Germline CDR1 is SGHDN and CDR2 is FVKESK. The CDR3 region has the DNA TGTGCCAGCAGCCAAGTTCTCAGGTCCGGGGAGCTGTTTTTT. Protein sequence: CASSQVLRSGELFF.

The count of this clone is one. This rearrangement joins TRBV19 to TRBJ1-6; no definite D call. Germline CDR1 and CDR2: LNHDA and SQIVND (reference sequence). V gave up 5 bases and J gave up 0 bases, with 8 bases separating them. CDR3 length equals 15 residues. CDR3 DNA sequence: TGTGCCAGTAGTTCGGGGAGCTCCTATAATTCACCCCTCCACTTT. As protein: CASSSGSSYNSPLHF.

The chain links TRBV15 to TRBJ2-5; D is perhaps TRBD1 (5 bases). CDR3 length: 17 residues. V gave up 0 bases and J gave up 4 bases, with 18 bases separating them. Germline CDR1 and CDR2: LNHNV and YYDKDF (reference sequence). This CDR3 reads CATSRDLIDSLRETQYF. The CDR3 DNA is TGTGCCACCAGCAGAGATTTGATCGACAGCCTGAGAGAGACCCAGTACTTC.